Listed below are T cell receptor beta chains from one sample, sequenced in a study of T cell responses to AZD1222 COVID-19 vaccine. Profiled with immunoSEQ multiplex PCR; TCRdb holds only in-frame clones, not every one. The sample records about 84,000 clones, roughly nine tenths being singletons. This material consisted of peripheral blood, taken 28 days after the second AZD1222 dose. The receptors here all came from an adult who received the AZD1222 COVID-19 vaccine. CDR3s include the opening cysteine and the closing phenylalanine or tryptophan. D genes are given only for firm matches. Size is stated for part of the rows, as once, few or many counts, or as a class when the clone is expanded.

d_gene	v_gene	j_gene	abundance	CDR3aa	CDR3nt
TRBD1	TRBV7-2	TRBJ1-5	NA	CASSPGQGLNQPQHF	TGTGCCAGCAGCCCTGGACAGGGGCTCAATCAGCCCCAGCATTTT
TRBD1	TRBV29-1	TRBJ2-4	NA	CSVGTRTGAKNIQYF	TGCAGCGTTGGTACAAGGACAGGAGCCAAAAACATTCAGTACTTC
TRBD1	TRBV6-5	TRBJ2-5	NA	CASRPTGAGETQYF	TGTGCCAGCAGACCAACAGGGGCGGGAGAGACCCAGTACTTC
TRBD2	TRBV5-1	TRBJ2-7	NA	CASSLPLATSYEQYF	TGCGCCAGCAGCTTGCCACTAGCGACCTCCTACGAGCAGTACTTC
NA	TRBV10-2	TRBJ1-6	few	CATQDPGQNNSPLHF	TGCGCCACCCAGGATCCCGGACAAAATAATTCACCCCTCCACTTT
TRBD1	TRBV7-3	TRBJ1-1	once	CASSQGGSDTEAFF	TGTGCCAGCAGCCAGGGGGGGAGCGACACTGAAGCTTTCTTT
NA	TRBV5-3	TRBJ1-1	NA	CARSLPGGCTEAFF	TGTGCCAGAAGCCTGCCCGGGGGGTGCACTGAAGCTTTCTTT
NA	TRBV4-1	TRBJ2-7	once	CASSQEQLGSYEQYF	TGCGCCAGCAGCCAAGAACAGTTGGGCTCCTACGAGCAGTACTTC
TRBD1	TRBV13	TRBJ2-7	NA	CASSIRQGSLRYEQYF	TGTGCCAGCAGCATCCGACAGGGGAGTCTGCGGTACGAGCAGTACTTC
NA	TRBV5-5	TRBJ2-2	NA	CASSRDARGTGELFF	TGTGCCAGCAGCCGGGACGCCCGAGGTACCGGGGAGCTGTTTTTT
NA	TRBV27	TRBJ2-2	NA	CASSFYLGHSLANTGELFF	TGTGCCAGCAGTTTCTACCTGGGACACTCCTTAGCGAACACCGGGGAGCTGTTTTTT
TRBD1	TRBV7-6	TRBJ2-7	NA	CASSPPPGQGTYEQYF	TGTGCCAGCAGCCCCCCCCCGGGACAGGGGACCTACGAGCAGTACTTC
TRBD1	TRBV3-1/TRBV3-2	TRBJ2-1	NA	CASSPPFRDRGFYEQFF	TGTGCCAGCAGCCCCCCCTTCCGGGACAGGGGGTTCTATGAGCAGTTCTTC
NA	TRBV6-2/TRBV6-3	TRBJ1-1	NA	CASSFSLDSMNTEAFF	TGTGCCAGCAGCTTCTCCCTCGACAGCATGAACACTGAAGCTTTCTTT
NA	TRBV7-9	TRBJ1-1	NA	CASSPSVVNTEAFF	TGTGCCAGCAGCCCAAGTGTTGTGAACACTGAAGCTTTCTTT
TRBD2	TRBV6-6	TRBJ2-3	NA	CASSPRGGTDTQYF	TGTGCCAGCAGTCCACGGGGGGGCACAGATACGCAGTATTTT
NA	TRBV7-6	TRBJ1-3	NA	CASSLPARSGNTIYF	TGTGCCAGCAGCCTCCCTGCGCGCTCTGGAAACACCATATATTTT
TRBD1	TRBV19	TRBJ1-6	NA	CASSLLWGQGIPLHF	TGTGCCAGTAGTCTTCTCTGGGGACAGGGTATACCCCTCCACTTT
NA	TRBV7-9	TRBJ2-7	NA	CASSPGGGGYSYEQYF	TGTGCCAGCAGTCCAGGGGGCGGGGGCTACTCCTACGAGCAGTACTTC
NA	TRBV7-3	TRBJ1-5	NA	CASSSQGRGKLSNQPQHF	TGTGCCAGCAGCTCACAGGGTCGAGGTAAACTTAGCAATCAGCCCCAGCATTTT
TRBD2	TRBV25-1	TRBJ2-2	NA	CASSESLAGAHTGELFF	TGTGCCAGCAGTGAATCACTAGCGGGGGCTCACACCGGGGAGCTGTTTTTT
TRBD2	TRBV5-1	TRBJ2-2	NA	CASSRERGDAGELFF	TGCGCCAGCAGCAGAGAGCGGGGGGACGCCGGGGAGCTGTTTTTT
TRBD1	TRBV27	TRBJ1-1	few	CASSHLTGARGTEAFF	TGTGCCAGCAGCCATCTCACAGGGGCGAGAGGCACTGAAGCTTTCTTT
NA	TRBV28	TRBJ2-7	once	CASSFTGLRYEQYF	TGTGCCAGCAGTTTCACGGGGCTAAGGTACGAGCAGTACTTC
NA	TRBV30	TRBJ2-3	NA	CAWSGGPMNTDTQYF	TGTGCCTGGAGCGGGGGGCCGATGAACACAGATACGCAGTATTTT
TRBD1	TRBV18	TRBJ2-7	NA	CASSLRTGNLNEQYF	TGTGCCAGCTCACTCCGGACAGGGAATTTGAACGAGCAGTACTTC
NA	TRBV6-5	TRBJ2-7	NA	CASSYSAHRYEQYF	TGTGCCAGCAGTTACTCCGCACATAGATACGAGCAGTACTTC
TRBD1	TRBV6-2/TRBV6-3	TRBJ1-5	NA	CASSRLPTGPNQPQHF	TGTGCCAGCAGCCGCCTACCGACAGGGCCTAATCAGCCCCAGCATTTT
NA	TRBV6-5	TRBJ2-5	NA	CASRHTQEEQETQYF	TGTGCCAGCAGACACACTCAGGAGGAACAAGAGACCCAGTACTTC
NA	TRBV28	TRBJ2-5	NA	CASRGGSKVGTQYF	TGTGCCAGCCGGGGCGGGTCTAAGGTGGGGACCCAGTACTTC
TRBD1	TRBV28	TRBJ2-7	NA	CASSSVGQGLRMRSYEQYF	TGTGCCAGCAGTTCCGTGGGACAGGGGCTCCGTATGAGATCCTACGAGCAGTACTTC
NA	TRBV14	TRBJ1-6	few	CASSQDRLSSYNSPLHF	TGTGCCAGCAGCCAAGATCGGCTAAGCTCCTATAATTCACCCCTCCACTTT
TRBD1	TRBV7-3	TRBJ1-1	NA	CASSPDRANTEAFF	TGTGCCAGCAGCCCCGACAGGGCCAACACTGAAGCTTTCTTT
NA	TRBV18	TRBJ1-1	NA	CASSPPPQGNTEAFF	TGTGCCAGCTCACCACCGCCGCAGGGGAACACTGAAGCTTTCTTT
NA	TRBV11-2	TRBJ1-2	NA	CASSLAPGGQGFNYGYTF	TGTGCCAGCAGCTTAGCCCCCGGGGGGCAGGGCTTTAACTATGGCTACACCTTC
NA	TRBV24-1	TRBJ1-6	NA	CATSDLKTTGTYNSPLHF	TGTGCCACCAGTGATTTGAAGACTACAGGGACCTATAATTCACCCCTCCACTTT
NA	TRBV28	TRBJ1-4	NA	CASRTSGAREKLFF	TGTGCCAGCAGGACCTCCGGGGCTAGGGAAAAACTGTTTTTT
NA	TRBV4-3	TRBJ1-2	NA	CASSLTETQGDGYTF	TGCGCCAGCAGCCTCACAGAGACCCAGGGAGATGGCTACACCTTC
NA	TRBV6-5	TRBJ2-5	NA	CASSYYLGSKETQYF	TGTGCCAGCAGTTACTATCTGGGGTCGAAGGAGACCCAGTACTTC
NA	TRBV5-6	TRBJ1-4	NA	CASSFLPAAGEKLFF	TGTGCCAGCAGCTTTTTGCCGGCCGCGGGGGAAAAACTGTTTTTT
TRBD1	TRBV2	TRBJ2-5	NA	CASSFDRGTGETQYF	TGTGCCAGCAGCTTCGACAGGGGGACTGGTGAGACCCAGTACTTC
NA	TRBV10-1	TRBJ1-1	NA	CASSEFLTNTEAFF	TGCGCCAGCAGTGAGTTTTTGACGAACACTGAAGCTTTCTTT
TRBD2	TRBV7-6	TRBJ2-5	NA	CASSLAWLAGGYQETQYF	TGTGCCAGCAGCTTAGCGTGGCTAGCGGGGGGATACCAAGAGACCCAGTACTTC
NA	TRBV15	TRBJ1-6	NA	CATSRPGLNSPLHF	TGTGCCACCAGCCGCCCGGGTCTCAATTCACCCCTCCACTTT
NA	TRBV28	TRBJ2-7	NA	CASSFGVGEQYF	TGTGCCAGCAGTTTTGGGGTGGGCGAGCAGTACTTC
TRBD2	TRBV9	TRBJ2-3	NA	CASSRSLAGGGDTQYF	TGTGCCAGCAGCCGCTCACTAGCGGGGGGAGGAGATACGCAGTATTTT
NA	TRBV5-4	TRBJ2-2	NA	CASSLYYNTGELFF	TGTGCCAGCAGCTTGTATTACAACACCGGGGAGCTGTTTTTT
NA	TRBV6-5	TRBJ1-6	NA	CAVQGTLNSPLHF	TGTGCCGTTCAGGGGACATTAAATTCACCCCTCCACTTT
TRBD1	TRBV9	TRBJ1-1	NA	CASSKEGQGGLEAFF	TGTGCCAGCAGCAAGGAGGGACAGGGGGGCTTAGAAGCTTTCTTT
NA	TRBV19	TRBJ1-4	few	CASSISKGIEEKLFF	TGTGCCAGTAGTATCAGTAAGGGGATTGAAGAAAAACTGTTTTTT